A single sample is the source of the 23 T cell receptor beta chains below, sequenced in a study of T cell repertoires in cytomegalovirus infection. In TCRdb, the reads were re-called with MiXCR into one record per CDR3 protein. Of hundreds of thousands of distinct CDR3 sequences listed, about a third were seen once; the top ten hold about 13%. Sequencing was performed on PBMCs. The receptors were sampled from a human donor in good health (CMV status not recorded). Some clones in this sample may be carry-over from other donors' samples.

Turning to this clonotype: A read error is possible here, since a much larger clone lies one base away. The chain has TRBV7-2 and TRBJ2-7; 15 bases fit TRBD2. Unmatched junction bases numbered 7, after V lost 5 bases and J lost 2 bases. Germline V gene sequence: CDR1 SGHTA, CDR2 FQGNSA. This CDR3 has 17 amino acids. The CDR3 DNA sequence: TGTGCCAGCAGCCACCCGGGACTAGCGGGGGGCGCCTACGAGCAGTACTTC. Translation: CASSHPGLAGGAYEQYF.

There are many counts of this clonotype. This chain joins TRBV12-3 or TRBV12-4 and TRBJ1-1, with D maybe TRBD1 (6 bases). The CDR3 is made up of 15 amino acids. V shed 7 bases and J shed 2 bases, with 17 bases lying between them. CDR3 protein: CASTKGEFVNTEAFF. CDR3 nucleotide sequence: TGTGCCAGCACCAAGGGGGAGTTTGTTAACACTGAAGCTTTCTTT.

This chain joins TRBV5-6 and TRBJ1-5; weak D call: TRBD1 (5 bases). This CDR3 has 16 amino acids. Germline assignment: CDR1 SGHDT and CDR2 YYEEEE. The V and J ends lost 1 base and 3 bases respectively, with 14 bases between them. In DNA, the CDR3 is TGTGCCAGCAGCTTGTGGAACGGCAGGGACAATCAGCCCCAGCATTTT. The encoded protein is CASSLWNGRDNQPQHF.

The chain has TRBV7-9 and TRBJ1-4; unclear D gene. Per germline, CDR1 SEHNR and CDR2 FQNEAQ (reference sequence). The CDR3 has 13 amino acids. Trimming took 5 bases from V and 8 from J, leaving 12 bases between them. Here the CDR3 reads CASSPRSAEKLFF. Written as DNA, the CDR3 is TGTGCCAGCAGCCCTCGTTCGGCGGAAAAACTGTTTTTT.

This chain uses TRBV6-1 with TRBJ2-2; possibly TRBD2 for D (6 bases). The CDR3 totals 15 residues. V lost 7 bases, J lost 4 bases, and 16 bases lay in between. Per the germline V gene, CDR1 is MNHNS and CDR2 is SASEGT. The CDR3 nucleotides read TGTGCCAGCACCCTAAACACGGGAGTCACCGGGGAGCTGTTTTTT. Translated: CASTLNTGVTGELFF.

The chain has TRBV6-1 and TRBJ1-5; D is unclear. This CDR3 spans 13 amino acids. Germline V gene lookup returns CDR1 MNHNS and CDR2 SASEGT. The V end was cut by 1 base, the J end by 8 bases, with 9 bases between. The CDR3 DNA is TGTGCCAGCAGTGAAGTGGGCGGAGAGCCCCAGCATTTT. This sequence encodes CASSEVGGEPQHF.

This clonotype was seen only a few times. The CDR3: CASSFQFRSYEQYF. CDR3 in DNA: TGTGCCAGCAGCTTCCAGTTTCGGTCCTACGAGCAGTACTTC. The chain uses TRBV11-2 and TRBJ2-7; D remains ambiguous. This CDR3 has 14 residues. CDR1 is SGHAT, CDR2 FQNNGV, per germline. V was shortened by 3 bases and J by 1 base, with 10 bases between the two germline ends. The full variable domain, its missing parts supplied by reference TRBV11-2 and TRBJ2-7, is EAGVAQSPRYKIIEKRQSVAFWCNPISGHATLYWYQQILGQGPKLLIQFQNNGVVDDSQLPKDRFSAERLKGVDSTLKIQPAKLEDSAVYLCASSFQFRSYEQYFGPGTRLTVT.

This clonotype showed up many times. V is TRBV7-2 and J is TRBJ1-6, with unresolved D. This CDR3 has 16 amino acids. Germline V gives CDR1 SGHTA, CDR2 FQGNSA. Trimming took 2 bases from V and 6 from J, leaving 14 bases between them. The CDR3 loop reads CASSLQQTTFNSPLHF. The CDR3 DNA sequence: TGTGCCAGCAGCTTACAACAGACCACTTTTAATTCACCCCTCCACTTT.

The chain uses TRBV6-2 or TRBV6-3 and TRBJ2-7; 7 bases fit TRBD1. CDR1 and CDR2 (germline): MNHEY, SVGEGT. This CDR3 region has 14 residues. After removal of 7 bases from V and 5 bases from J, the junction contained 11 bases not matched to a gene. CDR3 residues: CASKNRDRINEQYF. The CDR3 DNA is TGTGCCAGCAAAAACCGGGACAGAATTAACGAGCAGTACTTC.

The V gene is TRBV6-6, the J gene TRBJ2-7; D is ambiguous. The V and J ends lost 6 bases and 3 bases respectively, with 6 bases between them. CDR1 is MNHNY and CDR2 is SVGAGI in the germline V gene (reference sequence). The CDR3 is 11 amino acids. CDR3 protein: CASRIRYEQYF. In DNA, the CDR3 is TGTGCCAGCAGGATTCGCTACGAGCAGTACTTC.

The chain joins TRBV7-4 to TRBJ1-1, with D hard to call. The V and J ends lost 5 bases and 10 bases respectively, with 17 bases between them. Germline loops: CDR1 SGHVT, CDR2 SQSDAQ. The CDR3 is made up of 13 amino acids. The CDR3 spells CASSHRAAQRAFF. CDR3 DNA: TGTGCCAGCAGCCACCGGGCCGCCCAGCGAGCTTTCTTT.

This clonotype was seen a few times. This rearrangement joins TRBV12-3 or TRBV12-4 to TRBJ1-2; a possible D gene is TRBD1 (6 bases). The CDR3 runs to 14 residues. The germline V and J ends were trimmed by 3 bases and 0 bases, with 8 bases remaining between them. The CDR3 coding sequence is TGTGCCAGCAGTTTGGACAGCTCTAACTATGGCTACACCTTC. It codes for CASSLDSSNYGYTF.

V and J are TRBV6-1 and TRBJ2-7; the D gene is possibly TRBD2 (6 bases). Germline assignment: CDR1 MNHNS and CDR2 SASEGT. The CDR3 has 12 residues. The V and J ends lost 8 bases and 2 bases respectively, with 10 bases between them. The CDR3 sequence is CASRLEPYEQYF. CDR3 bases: TGTGCCAGCCGACTAGAGCCCTACGAGCAGTACTTC.

In nucleotides, the CDR3 is TGTGCCAGTATTATGGGAGGTAGCGGCAATCAGCCCCAGCATTTT. Its protein is CASIMGGSGNQPQHF. The V and J genes are TRBV19 and TRBJ1-5; D uncertain. The CDR3 is made up of 15 amino acids. Trimming cost V 7 bases and J 2 bases, with 15 bases left between them. The germline gives CDR1 LNHDA, CDR2 SQIVND (reference sequence).

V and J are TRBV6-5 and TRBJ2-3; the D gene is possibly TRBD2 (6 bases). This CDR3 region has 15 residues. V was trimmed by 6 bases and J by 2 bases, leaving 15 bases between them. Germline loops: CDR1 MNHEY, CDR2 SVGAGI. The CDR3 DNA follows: TGTGCCAGCAGCTCCGGGAGCAGATACACAGATACGCAGTATTTT. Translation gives CASSSGSRYTDTQYF.

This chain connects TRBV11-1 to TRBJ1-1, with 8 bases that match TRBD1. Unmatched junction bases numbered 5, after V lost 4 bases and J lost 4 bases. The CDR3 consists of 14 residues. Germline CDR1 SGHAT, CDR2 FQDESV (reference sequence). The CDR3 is CASSSQTGGTEAFF. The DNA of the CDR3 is TGTGCCAGCAGCTCACAAACAGGGGGCACTGAAGCTTTCTTT. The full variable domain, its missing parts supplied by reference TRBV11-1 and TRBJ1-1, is EAEVAQSPRYKITEKSQAVAFWCDPISGHATLYWYRQILGQGPELLVQFQDESVVDDSQLPKDRFSAERLKGVDSTLKIQPAELGDSAMYLCASSSQTGGTEAFFGQGTRLTVV.

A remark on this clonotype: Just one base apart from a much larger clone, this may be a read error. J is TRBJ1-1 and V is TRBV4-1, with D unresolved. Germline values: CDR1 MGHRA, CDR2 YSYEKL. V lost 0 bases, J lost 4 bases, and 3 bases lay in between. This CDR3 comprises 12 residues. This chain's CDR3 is CASSQDSTEAFF. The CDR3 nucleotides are TGCGCCAGCAGCCAAGATAGCACTGAAGCTTTCTTT.

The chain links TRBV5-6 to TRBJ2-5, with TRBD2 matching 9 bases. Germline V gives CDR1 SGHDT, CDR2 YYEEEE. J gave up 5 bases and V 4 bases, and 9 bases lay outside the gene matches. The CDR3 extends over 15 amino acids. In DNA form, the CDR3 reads TGTGCCAGCAGCCGTCTAGCGGGGAGCCGGGAGACCCAGTACTTC. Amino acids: CASSRLAGSRETQYF.

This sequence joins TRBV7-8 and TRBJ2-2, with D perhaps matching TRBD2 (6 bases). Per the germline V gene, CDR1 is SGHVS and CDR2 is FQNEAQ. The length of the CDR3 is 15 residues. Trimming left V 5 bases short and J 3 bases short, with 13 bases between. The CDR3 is CASSHGGAHTGELFF. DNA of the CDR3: TGTGCCAGCAGCCATGGCGGGGCACACACCGGGGAGCTGTTTTTT.

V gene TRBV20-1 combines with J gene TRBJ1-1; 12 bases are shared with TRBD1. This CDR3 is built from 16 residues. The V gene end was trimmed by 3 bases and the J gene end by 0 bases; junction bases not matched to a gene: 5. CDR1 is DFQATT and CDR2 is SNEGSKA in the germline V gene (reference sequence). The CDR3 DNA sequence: TGCAGTGCTAGGGGACAGGGGGCATCGGTGAACACTGAAGCTTTCTTT. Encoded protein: CSARGQGASVNTEAFF.

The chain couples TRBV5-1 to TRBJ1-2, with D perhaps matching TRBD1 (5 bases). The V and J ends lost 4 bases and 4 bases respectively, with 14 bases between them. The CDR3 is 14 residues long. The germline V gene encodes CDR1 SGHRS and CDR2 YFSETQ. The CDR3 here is CASSPPGLIYGYTF. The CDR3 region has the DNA TGCGCCAGCAGCCCTCCGGGACTTATCTATGGCTACACCTTC.

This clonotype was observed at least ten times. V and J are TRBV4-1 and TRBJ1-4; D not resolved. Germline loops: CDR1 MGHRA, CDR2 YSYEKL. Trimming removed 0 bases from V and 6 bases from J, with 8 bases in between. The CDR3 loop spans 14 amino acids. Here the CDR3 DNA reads TGCGCCAGCAGCCAAGATCAGCCTGATGAAAAACTGTTTTTT. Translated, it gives CASSQDQPDEKLFF.

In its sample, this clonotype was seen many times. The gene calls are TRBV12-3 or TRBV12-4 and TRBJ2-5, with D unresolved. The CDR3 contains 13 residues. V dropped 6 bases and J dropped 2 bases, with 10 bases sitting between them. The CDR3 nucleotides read TGTGCCAGCAGCCTAGGCCGACAAGAGACCCAGTACTTC. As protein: CASSLGRQETQYF.